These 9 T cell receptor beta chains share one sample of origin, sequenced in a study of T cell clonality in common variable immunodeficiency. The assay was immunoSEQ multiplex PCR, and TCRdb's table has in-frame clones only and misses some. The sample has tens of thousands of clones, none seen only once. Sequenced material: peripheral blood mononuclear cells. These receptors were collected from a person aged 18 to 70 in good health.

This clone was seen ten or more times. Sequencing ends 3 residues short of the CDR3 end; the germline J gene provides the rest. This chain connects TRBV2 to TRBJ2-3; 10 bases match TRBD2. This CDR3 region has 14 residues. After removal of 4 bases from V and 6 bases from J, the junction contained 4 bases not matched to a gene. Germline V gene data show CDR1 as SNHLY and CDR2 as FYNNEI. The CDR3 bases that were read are TGTGCCAGCAGTGCACTAGCGGGGTCCGATACG. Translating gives CASSALAGSDT. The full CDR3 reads CASSALAGSDTQYF.

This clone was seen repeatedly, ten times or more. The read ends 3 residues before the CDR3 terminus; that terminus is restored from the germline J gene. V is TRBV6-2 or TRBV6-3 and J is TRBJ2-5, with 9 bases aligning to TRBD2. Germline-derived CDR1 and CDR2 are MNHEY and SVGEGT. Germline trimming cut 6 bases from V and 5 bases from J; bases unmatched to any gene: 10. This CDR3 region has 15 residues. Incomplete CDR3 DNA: TGTGCCAGCAGCCGACTTGGGACTAGCTCGGAGACC. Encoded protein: CASSRLGTSSET. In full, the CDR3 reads CASSRLGTSSETQYF.

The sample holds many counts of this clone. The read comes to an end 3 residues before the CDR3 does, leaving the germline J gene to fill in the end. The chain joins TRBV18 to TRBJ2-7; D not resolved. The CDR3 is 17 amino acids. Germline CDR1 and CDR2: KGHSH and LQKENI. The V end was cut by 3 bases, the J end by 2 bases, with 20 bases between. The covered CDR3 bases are TGTGCCAGCTCACCCGCCCCCCGGAGCGCAATTCCCTACGAG. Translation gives CASSPAPRSAIPYE. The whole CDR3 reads CASSPAPRSAIPYEQYF.

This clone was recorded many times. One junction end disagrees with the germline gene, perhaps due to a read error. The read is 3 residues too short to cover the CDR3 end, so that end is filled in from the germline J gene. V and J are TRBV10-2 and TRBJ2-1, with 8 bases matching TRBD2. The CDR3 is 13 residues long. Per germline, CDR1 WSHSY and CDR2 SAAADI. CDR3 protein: CAISGLARNEQFF. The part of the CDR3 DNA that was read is TGCGCCATCAGTGGACTAGCTCGCAATGAG.

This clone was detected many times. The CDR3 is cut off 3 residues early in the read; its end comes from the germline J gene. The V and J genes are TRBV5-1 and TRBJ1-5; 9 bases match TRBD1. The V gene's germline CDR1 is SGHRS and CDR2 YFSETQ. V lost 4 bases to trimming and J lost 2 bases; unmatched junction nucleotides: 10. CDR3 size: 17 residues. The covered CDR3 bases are TGCGCCAGCAGCACCGGGACAGGGAGTAATGGCAATCAGCCC. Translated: CASSTGTGSNGNQP. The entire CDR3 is CASSTGTGSNGNQPQHF.

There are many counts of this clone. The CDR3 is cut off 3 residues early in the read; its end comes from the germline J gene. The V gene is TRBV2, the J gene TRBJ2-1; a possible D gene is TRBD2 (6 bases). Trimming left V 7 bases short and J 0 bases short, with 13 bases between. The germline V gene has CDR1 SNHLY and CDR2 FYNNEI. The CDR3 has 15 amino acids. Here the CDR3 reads CASTRSGGSYNEQFF. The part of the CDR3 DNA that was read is TGTGCCAGCACCAGATCCGGGGGCTCCTACAATGAG.

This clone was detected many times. Partial CDR3 DNA: TGTGCCAGCAGCCTCCGGAACAGGGGGCTAAAGGGCACAGATACG. Translating gives CASSLRNRGLKGTDT. In full, the CDR3 is CASSLRNRGLKGTDTQYF. The J gene is TRBJ2-3, the V gene TRBV7-6; 9 bases match TRBD1. The read ends 3 residues shy of where the CDR3 ends; the end is completed using the germline J gene. This CDR3 comprises 18 residues. V trimming: 5 bases; J trimming: 1 base; junction bases outside the gene matches: 13. CDR1 is SGHVS, CDR2 FNYEAQ, per germline.

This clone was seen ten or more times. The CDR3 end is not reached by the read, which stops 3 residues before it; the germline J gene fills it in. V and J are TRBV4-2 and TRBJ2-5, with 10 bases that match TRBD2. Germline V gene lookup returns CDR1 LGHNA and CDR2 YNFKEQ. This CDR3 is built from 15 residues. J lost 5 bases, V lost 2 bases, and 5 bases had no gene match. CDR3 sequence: CASSQSSGSAETQYF. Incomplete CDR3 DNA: TGTGCCAGCAGCCAATCTAGCGGGAGTGCTGAGACC.

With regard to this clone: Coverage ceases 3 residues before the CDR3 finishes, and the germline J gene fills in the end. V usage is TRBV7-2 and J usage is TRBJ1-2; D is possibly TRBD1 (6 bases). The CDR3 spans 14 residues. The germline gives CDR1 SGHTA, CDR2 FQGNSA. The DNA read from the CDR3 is TGTGCCAGCAGCTTTGACAGGACCACCTACGAC. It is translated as CASSFDRTTYD. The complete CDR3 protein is CASSFDRTTYDYTF.